Reported below is one T cell receptor (beta chain). Its antigen is currently unknown. A deep-level run was used for the assay. The method was immunoSEQ multiplex PCR; TCRdb's version includes in-frame clones alone and lacks a portion of them. The sample shows around 2.5 million clones, 80% to 95% of them seen only once. The sample belongs to a study of shared clonotypes between healthy human individuals. In the study overall: Plates per donor: three CD4 naive, three CD4 memory, two CD8 naive, one CD8 memory.

Study-level findings and limits: Against clonotypes common to all four donors, non-shared ones had lower generation probabilities. Represented genetic and exposure-history diversity was restricted by having few donors.

CDR3 length equals 14 residues. The germline V gene has CDR1 SGHNT and CDR2 YYREEE (reference sequence). V lost 0 bases to trimming and J lost 4 bases, with 10 bases between them. Specimen: naive CD4+ T cells from PBMCs. Subset noted: CD45RA+ positively selected. V gene TRBV5-4 combines with J gene TRBJ1-1; perhaps TRBD1 as D (6 bases). The source of this sequence is a young man in good health. Some clones in this sample may be carry-over from other donors' samples. DNA of the CDR3: TGTGCCAGCAGCTTGGGTCAGGGGAGCACTGAAGCTTTCTTT. Translation gives CASSLGQGSTEAFF.